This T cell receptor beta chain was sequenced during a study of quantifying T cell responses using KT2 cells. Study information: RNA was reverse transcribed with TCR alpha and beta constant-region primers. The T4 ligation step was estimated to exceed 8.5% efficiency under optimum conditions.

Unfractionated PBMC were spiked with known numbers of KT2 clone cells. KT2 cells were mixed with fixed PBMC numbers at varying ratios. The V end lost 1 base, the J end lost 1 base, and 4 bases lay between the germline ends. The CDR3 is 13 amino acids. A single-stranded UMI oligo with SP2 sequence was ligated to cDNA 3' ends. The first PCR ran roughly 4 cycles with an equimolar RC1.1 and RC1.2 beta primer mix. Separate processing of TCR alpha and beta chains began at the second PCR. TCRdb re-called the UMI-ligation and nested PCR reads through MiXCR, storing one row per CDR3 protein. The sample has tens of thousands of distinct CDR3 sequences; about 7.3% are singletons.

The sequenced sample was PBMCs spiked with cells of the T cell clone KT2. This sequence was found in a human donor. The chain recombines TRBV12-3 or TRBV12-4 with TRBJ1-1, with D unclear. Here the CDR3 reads CASSLGENTEAFF. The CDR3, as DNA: TGTGCCAGCAGTTTAGGGGAGAACACTGAAGCTTTCTTT.